This TCR beta chain derives from a study of blood T cell repertoires in COVID-19. Study background: COVID-19 samples, acute and convalescent, were from the United States, Italy and Spain. T cells, B-cell-depleted T cells, or PBMCs provided the cDNA or gDNA that served as material.

This table comes from immunoSEQ multiplex PCR, and its TCRdb copy is limited to in-frame clones, with some not included. This sample has just over 250,000 clones, with approximately 88% found just once. Seattle's cohort entered during active infection and was followed longitudinally. The CDR3 covers 15 residues. CDR1 is LGHNA and CDR2 is YSLEER in the germline V gene. V shed 2 bases and J 4 bases; nucleotides not matched to a gene: 4. This clone was seen just once. This clonotype was obtained from a woman between 65 and 79 years old with COVID-19, enrolled during active disease. V is TRBV4-3 and J is TRBJ2-7; 11 nucleotides match TRBD2. Sequenced input: peripheral blood. CDR3 in amino acids: CASSQLTSGEYEQYF. The CDR3 DNA sequence: TGCGCCAGCAGCCAACTGACTAGCGGGGAGTACGAGCAGTACTTC.